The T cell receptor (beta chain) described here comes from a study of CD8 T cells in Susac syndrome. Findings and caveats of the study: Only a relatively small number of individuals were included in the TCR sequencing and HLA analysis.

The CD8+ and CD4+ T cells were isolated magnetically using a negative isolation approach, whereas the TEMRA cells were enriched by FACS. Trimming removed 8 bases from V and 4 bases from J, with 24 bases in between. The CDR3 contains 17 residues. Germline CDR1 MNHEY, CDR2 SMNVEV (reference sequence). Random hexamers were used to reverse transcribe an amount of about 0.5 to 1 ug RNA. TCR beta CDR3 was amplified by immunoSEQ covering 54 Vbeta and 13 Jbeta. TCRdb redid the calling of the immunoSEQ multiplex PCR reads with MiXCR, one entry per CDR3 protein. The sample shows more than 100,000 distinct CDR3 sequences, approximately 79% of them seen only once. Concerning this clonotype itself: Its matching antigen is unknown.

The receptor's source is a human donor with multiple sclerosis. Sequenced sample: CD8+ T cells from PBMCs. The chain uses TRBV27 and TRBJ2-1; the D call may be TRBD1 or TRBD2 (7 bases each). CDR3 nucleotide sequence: TGTGCCAGCTCCTCCCAGGGGGGGGGAAGAAGTTACAATGAGCAGTTCTTC. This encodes CASSSQGGGRSYNEQFF.